The 18 T cell receptor beta chains reported below all come from one sample, sequenced in a study of CD8 T cells in Susac syndrome. Reverse transcription of roughly 0.5 to 1 ug RNA was carried out with random hexamers. TCRdb called the immunoSEQ multiplex PCR reads again in MiXCR, with one record for every CDR3 protein. The table lists about 200,000 distinct CDR3 sequences, about 95% of them singletons. Sequencing was done on a sample of CD4+ T cells from PBMCs. These receptors were obtained from a human donor with multiple sclerosis.

The chain uses TRBV7-3 and TRBJ2-1; 15 nucleotides agree with TRBD2. Trimming removed 3 bases from V and 7 bases from J; junction bases left unmatched: 7. The CDR3 has 17 residues. CDR1 and CDR2 (germline): SGHTA, FQGTGA. This chain's CDR3 is CASSFRTSGGARNEQFF. CDR3 nucleotide sequence: TGTGCCAGCAGCTTCCGGACTAGCGGGGGGGCGCGGAATGAGCAGTTCTTC.

This CDR3 reads CASSYIGEETQYF. CDR3 sequence (DNA): TGTGCCAGCAGCTACATCGGGGAAGAGACCCAGTACTTC. V gene TRBV5-4 combines with J gene TRBJ2-5; tentatively, D is TRBD2 (5 bases). The V end lost 3 bases, the J end lost 3 bases, and 9 bases lay between the germline ends. The CDR3 loop spans 13 amino acids. Germline V gene data show CDR1 as SGHNT and CDR2 as YYREEE (reference sequence).

The chain carries TRBV20-1 and TRBJ1-4; D perhaps matches TRBD1 (5 bases). Trimming removed 6 bases from V and 2 bases from J, with 10 bases in between. The CDR3 is 13 amino acids. Germline V lookup: CDR1 DFQATT, CDR2 SNEGSKA (reference sequence). This CDR3 is CSAPTATNEKLFF. The CDR3 DNA is TGCAGTGCGCCGACAGCTACTAATGAAAAACTGTTTTTT.

J is TRBJ2-1 and V is TRBV14; no definite D call. CDR3 size: 16 residues. Germline lookup yields CDR1 SGHDN and CDR2 FVKESK. V lost 4 bases and J 0 bases, leaving 13 bases between the germline ends. CDR3 region: CASSLRHSSSYNEQFF. The CDR3 coding sequence is TGTGCCAGCAGCCTCCGACATTCGAGCTCCTACAATGAGCAGTTCTTC.

V usage is TRBV20-1 and J usage is TRBJ2-5; D is uncertain. CDR3 size: 13 residues. With 3 bases removed from V and 1 base from J, the gap between germline ends came to 9 bases. Per the germline V gene, CDR1 is DFQATT and CDR2 is SNEGSKA (reference sequence). The chain's CDR3 is CSARGTSQETQYF. CDR3 DNA sequence: TGCAGTGCTAGGGGAACTTCCCAAGAGACCCAGTACTTC.

The chain employs TRBV29-1 and TRBJ1-1, with 10 bases aligning to TRBD1. Germline CDR1 and CDR2: SQVTM and ANQGSEA. V dropped 8 bases and J dropped 1; count of bases not matched to a gene: 4. There are 13 residues in the CDR3. CDR3 bases: TGCAGCACACGGGACAGGGGGAACACTGAAGCTTTCTTT. Amino acids: CSTRDRGNTEAFF. The full variable domain, completed using reference TRBV29-1 and TRBJ1-1, is SAVISQKPSRDICQRGTSLTIQCQVDSQVTMMFWYRQQPGQSLTLIATANQGSEATYESGFVIDKFPISRPNLTFSTLTVSNMSPEDSSIYLCSTRDRGNTEAFFGQGTRLTVV.

The V call is TRBV20-1, the J call TRBJ1-4, with 8 bases lining up with TRBD1. CDR1 is DFQATT, CDR2 SNEGSKA, per germline (reference sequence). CDR3 length: 13 amino acids. V lost 6 bases and J lost 12; bases outside the gene matches: 12. CDR3 nucleotides: TGCAGTGCCCAGACATCGGACAGGGTGGAACTGTTTTTT. As protein: CSAQTSDRVELFF.

The chain carries TRBV30 and TRBJ2-2; D gene ambiguous. The CDR3 covers 11 residues. Germline CDR1 is GTSNPN and CDR2 is SVGIG (reference sequence). V shed 4 bases and J shed 8 bases, with 8 bases lying between them. The CDR3 loop is CAWTNGGELFF. CDR3 DNA sequence: TGTGCCTGGACTAACGGTGGGGAGCTGTTTTTT.

The V gene is TRBV13, the J gene TRBJ1-1; D possibly corresponds to TRBD1 (6 bases). The germline V gene encodes CDR1 PRHDT and CDR2 FYEKMQ (reference sequence). CDR3 length: 14 residues. V gave up 5 bases and J gave up 1 base, with 11 bases separating them. The CDR3 reads CASSNRDKNTEAFF. The DNA of the CDR3 is TGTGCCAGCAGCAACCGGGACAAGAACACTGAAGCTTTCTTT.

The V and J genes are TRBV6-6 and TRBJ2-7; D not certain. CDR3 length: 13 residues. Germline lookup yields CDR1 MNHNY and CDR2 SVGAGI (reference sequence). V was clipped by 2 bases and J by 0 bases, with 5 bases between them. CDR3 in DNA: TGTGCCAGCAGTTACCCGAGCTCCTACGAGCAGTACTTC. Protein: CASSYPSSYEQYF.

The rearrangement joins TRBV3-1 to TRBJ1-1, with no clear D. The CDR3 length is 14 residues. Germline CDR1 and CDR2: LGHDT and YNNKEL (reference sequence). The V end lost 1 base, the J end lost 3 bases, and 9 bases lay between the germline ends. CDR3 DNA: TGTGCCAGCAGCCAAGGCAGCGGGGACACTGAAGCTTTCTTT. This codes for CASSQGSGDTEAFF.

CDR3 protein: CSVVRLTDTQYF. The DNA of the CDR3 is TGCAGCGTAGTAAGGTTGACAGATACGCAGTATTTT. This chain connects TRBV29-1 to TRBJ2-3; no clear D. V lost 6 bases and J 3 bases, leaving 10 bases between the germline ends. CDR1 is SQVTM, CDR2 ANQGSEA, per germline. This CDR3 spans 12 amino acids.

This chain links TRBV19 with TRBJ2-4; either TRBD1 or TRBD2 may fit D (5 bases each). Germline CDR1 reads LNHDA; CDR2 reads SQIVND (reference sequence). V shed 3 bases and J shed 9 bases, with 18 bases lying between them. CDR3 length equals 15 residues. The CDR3: CASSMRGTLGRIQYF. The CDR3, as DNA: TGTGCCAGTAGTATGAGGGGAACGCTAGGACGCATTCAGTACTTC.

The chain recombines TRBV30 with TRBJ2-3; no firm D call. Germline V gives CDR1 GTSNPN, CDR2 SVGIG (reference sequence). This CDR3 comprises 12 residues. V lost 3 bases, J lost 2 bases, and 6 bases lay in between. The CDR3 reads CAWSPTTDTQYF. The CDR3 DNA reads TGTGCCTGGAGCCCAACCACAGATACGCAGTATTTT.

The chain links TRBV23-1 to TRBJ1-5; D ambiguous. TRBV23-1 is classed as an ORF, of uncertain function. The CDR3 spans 12 residues. Trimming stripped 1 base from V and 7 bases from J, with 5 bases between. CDR3 DNA: TGCGCCAGCAGTCAATTGTCGCAGCCCCAGCATTTT. Translation gives CASSQLSQPQHF.

V usage is TRBV20-1 and J usage is TRBJ1-4, with TRBD1 as a possible D gene (5 bases). The germline V gene has CDR1 DFQATT and CDR2 SNEGSKA (reference sequence). V was trimmed by 6 bases and J by 8 bases, leaving 16 bases between them. The CDR3 totals 13 residues. CDR3 DNA sequence: TGCAGTGCCGCTGCGACAGTCGGCGAAAAACTGTTTTTT. This sequence encodes CSAAATVGEKLFF.

The V gene is TRBV7-2, the J gene TRBJ2-1, with a tentative D call TRBD1 (5 bases). Germline V gene sequence: CDR1 SGHTA, CDR2 FQGNSA. The CDR3 spans 13 residues. V gave up 4 bases and J gave up 10 bases, with 14 bases separating them. The CDR3 bases are TGTGCCAGCAGCTCCCGCTCAGGGTACGAGCAGTTCTTC. This sequence encodes CASSSRSGYEQFF.

V and J are TRBV12-3 or TRBV12-4 and TRBJ2-7; D is possibly TRBD1 (8 bases). The CDR3 contains 15 residues. Between the trimmed V and J ends, which lost 1 base and 4 bases, there was a span of 14 bases. The CDR3 reads CASSLGDRGGYEQYF. CDR3 sequence (DNA): TGTGCCAGCAGTTTAGGCGACAGGGGAGGGTACGAGCAGTACTTC.